What follows are 20 T cell receptor beta chains derived from one specimen sequenced in a study of blood T cell repertoires in COVID-19. Data came from immunoSEQ multiplex PCR; TCRdb stores just in-frame clones and leaves some out. Seen here are approximately 74,000 clones, 65% to 85% observed once, and the top ten hold about 2.5%. Sequencing was carried out using peripheral blood. The origin of the receptors is a man aged 80 or over with active or convalescent COVID-19.

The chain employs TRBV5-1 and TRBJ1-2, with 8 bases matching TRBD1. The V gene end was trimmed by 3 bases and the J gene end by 13 bases; junction bases not matched to a gene: 11. The CDR3 totals 13 residues. The germline V gene has CDR1 SGHRS and CDR2 YFSETQ. CDR3 in amino acids: CASSSGGSGDTTF. For the CDR3, the DNA is TGCGCCAGCAGCTCAGGGGGCTCTGGAGATACCACCTTC.

The genes are TRBV7-8 and TRBJ1-5, with D tentatively TRBD1 (6 bases). CDR3 size: 15 residues. Trimming shortened V by 2 bases and J by 4 bases, and 12 bases separated the two germline ends. Looked up from germline, CDR1 is SGHVS and CDR2 is FQNEAQ. The CDR3 nucleotides are TGTGCCAGCAGCTTAAGTTCAGGGGCTAATCAGCCCCAGCATTTT. Translated: CASSLSSGANQPQHF.

The chain recombines TRBV9 with TRBJ2-3, with 7 bases that match TRBD1. The CDR3 sequence is 13 residues long. Germline CDR1 and CDR2: SGDLS and YYNGEE. The junction had 4 bases not matched to a gene; V was cut back by 0 bases and J by 9 bases. CDR3 coding DNA: TGTGCCAGCAGCGTAGAGGGACAGTACACGCAGTATTTT. Its protein product is CASSVEGQYTQYF.

The sample holds many counts of this clone. The chain combines TRBV5-4 with TRBJ1-1, with 7 bases aligning to TRBD1. CDR1 is SGHNT, CDR2 YYREEE, per germline (reference sequence). V was pared by 3 bases and J by 0 bases, with 5 bases of the junction left unmatched. The CDR3 loop spans 15 amino acids. The CDR3 loop reads CASSSPTGLNTEAFF. DNA for the CDR3: TGTGCCAGCAGCTCCCCGACAGGGTTGAACACTGAAGCTTTCTTT.

This rearrangement joins TRBV6-2 or TRBV6-3 to TRBJ1-5; TRBD1 might be the D (5 bases). The CDR3 has 16 residues. Deletions cut 3 bases from V and 2 bases from J, with 14 bases between. Per germline, CDR1 MNHEY and CDR2 SVGEGT. In DNA form, the CDR3 reads TGTGCCAGCAGTTATGCGGGGCGCGGTGGCAATCAGCCCCAGCATTTT. Translating it yields CASSYAGRGGNQPQHF.

The chain uses TRBV19 and TRBJ1-1; D possibly corresponds to TRBD1 (5 bases). Trimming took off 7 bases at V and 1 base at J, with 10 bases between the two ends. The CDR3 spans 13 residues. The germline gives CDR1 LNHDA, CDR2 SQIVND (reference sequence). The CDR3 DNA sequence: TGTGCCAGTATGCGGGGCTGGAACACTGAAGCTTTCTTT. Residues: CASMRGWNTEAFF.

The rearrangement links TRBV7-6 to TRBJ1-1, with 7 nucleotides matching TRBD1. J lost 2 bases, V lost 5 bases, and 8 bases had no gene match. The CDR3 has 15 amino acids. The germline gives CDR1 SGHVS, CDR2 FNYEAQ. The CDR3 coding sequence is TGTGCCAGCAGCCTCACAGGGGCACTAAACACTGAAGCTTTCTTT. It encodes CASSLTGALNTEAFF.

The V call is TRBV18, the J call TRBJ2-5; 13 nucleotides match TRBD2. Germline V gene sequence: CDR1 KGHSH, CDR2 LQKENI. After removal of 4 bases from V and 5 bases from J, the junction contained 1 base not matched to a gene. The CDR3 totals 14 residues. DNA for the CDR3: TGTGCCAGCTCACAACTAGCGGGAGGGGAGACCCAGTACTTC. Translated: CASSQLAGGETQYF. The full variable domain, in which reference TRBV18 and TRBJ2-5 provide the parts outside the CDR3, is NAGVMQNPRHLVRRRGQEARLRCSPMKGHSHVYWYRQLPEEGLKFMVYLQKENIIDESGMPKERFSAEFPKEGPSILRIQQVVRGDSAAYFCASSQLAGGETQYFGPGTRLLVL.

The rearrangement uses TRBV5-1 and TRBJ2-1; D unclear. Trimming shortened V by 0 bases and J by 5 bases, and 3 bases separated the two germline ends. The CDR3 runs 12 residues. Germline CDR1 is SGHRS and CDR2 is YFSETQ. The CDR3 sequence: CASSLADNEQFF. CDR3 sequence (DNA): TGCGCCAGCAGCTTGGCGGACAATGAGCAGTTCTTC.

J is TRBJ2-7 and V is TRBV10-3, with D perhaps matching TRBD1 (5 bases). This CDR3 has 17 amino acids. Germline assignment: CDR1 ENHRY and CDR2 SYGVKD. The V end lost 0 bases, the J end lost 5 bases, and 20 bases lay between the germline ends. Here the CDR3 reads CAISESGPFQGRNEQYF. The CDR3 coding sequence is TGTGCCATCAGTGAGTCGGGGCCGTTTCAGGGTCGAAACGAGCAGTACTTC.

The CDR3 DNA follows: TGTGCCAGCAGCTTCCAGGGAAGGCGGACTGAAGCTTTCTTT. It codes for CASSFQGRRTEAFF. This chain joins TRBV5-6 and TRBJ1-1; weak D call: TRBD1 (5 bases). V dropped 2 bases and J dropped 5 bases, with 13 bases sitting between them. The CDR3 spans 14 residues. CDR1 and CDR2 from the germline V gene are SGHDT and YYEEEE.

V gene TRBV20-1 combines with J gene TRBJ2-7, with TRBD2 matching over 8 bases. Trimming cost V 3 bases and J 5 bases; bases outside gene matches: 3. The CDR3 consists of 12 residues. From germline, CDR1 is DFQATT and CDR2 SNEGSKA (reference sequence). The CDR3 region has the DNA TGCAGTGCTAGTCAAGCGGGAGACGAGCAGTACTTC. This gives the protein CSASQAGDEQYF.

The chain is built from TRBV6-5 and TRBJ2-1; TRBD1 aligns across 9 bases. The germline CDR1 and CDR2 sequences are MNHEY and SVGAGI. CDR3 length: 14 residues. The trim removed 10 bases at V and 7 bases at J, leaving 11 bases unmatched. The CDR3 nucleotides are TGTGCCACCCGGGGGACAGGGAAGGCGAATGAGCAGTTCTTC. Its protein product is CATRGTGKANEQFF.

This rearrangement joins TRBV11-2 to TRBJ1-2, with D possibly TRBD1 on 6 matching bases. Germline CDR1 reads SGHAT; CDR2 reads FQNNGV. This CDR3 has 17 residues. Trimming shortened V by 7 bases and J by 7 bases, and 28 bases separated the two germline ends. DNA of the CDR3: TGTGCCAGCACCAACCCATGGGCAGGGGATGTAGAATCTGGCTACACCTTC. It yields the protein CASTNPWAGDVESGYTF.

This clone was detected only once. The rearrangement links TRBV18 to TRBJ2-2, with D perhaps TRBD2 (5 bases). The CDR3 runs to 14 residues. Trimming removed 5 bases at V and 6 bases at J, with 13 bases between. Germline assignment: CDR1 KGHSH and CDR2 LQKENI. The chain's CDR3 is CASSINPGAGELFF. The CDR3 region has the DNA TGTGCCAGCTCAATCAACCCCGGGGCCGGGGAGCTGTTTTTT.

V is TRBV19 and J is TRBJ2-7; 13 bases line up with TRBD2. The CDR3 has 15 residues. Germline assignment: CDR1 LNHDA and CDR2 SQIVND (reference sequence). V gave up 4 bases and J gave up 2 bases; unmatched junction bases: 2. The CDR3 nucleotides read TGTGCCAGTAGTAAAGGGACTAGCGGGACCTACGAGCAGTACTTC. Its protein is CASSKGTSGTYEQYF.

The rearrangement joins TRBV18 to TRBJ2-5, with 12 bases matching TRBD2. The CDR3 runs to 16 residues. The germline V gene has CDR1 KGHSH and CDR2 LQKENI. The V gene end was trimmed by 1 base and the J gene end by 4 bases; junction bases not matched to a gene: 4. CDR3 coding DNA: TGTGCCAGCTCACCACTGAGACTAGCGGGGGTAGAGACCCAGTACTTC. Its translation: CASSPLRLAGVETQYF. Using reference TRBV18 and TRBJ2-5 for the parts outside the CDR3, the full variable domain is NAGVMQNPRHLVRRRGQEARLRCSPMKGHSHVYWYRQLPEEGLKFMVYLQKENIIDESGMPKERFSAEFPKEGPSILRIQQVVRGDSAAYFCASSPLRLAGVETQYFGPGTRLLVL.

This chain links TRBV5-1 with TRBJ2-3; TRBD1 aligns across 7 bases. The CDR3 length is 14 residues. The ends lost 4 bases at V and 2 bases at J; junction bases unmatched: 4. Germline V CDR1 and CDR2: SGHRS, YFSETQ. The DNA of the CDR3 is TGCGCCAGCAGCCCGGGACAGTACACAGATACGCAGTATTTT. It codes for CASSPGQYTDTQYF.

The V call is TRBV19, the J call TRBJ2-3; 7 bases align to TRBD2. Germline-derived CDR1 and CDR2 are LNHDA and SQIVND (reference sequence). V lost 7 bases to trimming and J lost 1 base; unmatched junction nucleotides: 8. The CDR3 consists of 15 residues. The CDR3 sequence is CASTTTSTRTDTQYF. CDR3 coding DNA: TGTGCCAGTACCACGACTAGCACCCGCACAGATACGCAGTATTTT.

J is TRBJ2-7 and V is TRBV7-2; possible D gene TRBD2, 5 bases. V shed 8 bases and J shed 6 bases, with 20 bases lying between them. The CDR3 loop spans 14 amino acids. Germline CDR1 reads SGHTA; CDR2 reads FQGNSA. CDR3 region: CASGPTYGVGEQYF. CDR3 coding DNA: TGTGCCAGCGGTCCTACTTACGGGGTGGGCGAGCAGTACTTC.